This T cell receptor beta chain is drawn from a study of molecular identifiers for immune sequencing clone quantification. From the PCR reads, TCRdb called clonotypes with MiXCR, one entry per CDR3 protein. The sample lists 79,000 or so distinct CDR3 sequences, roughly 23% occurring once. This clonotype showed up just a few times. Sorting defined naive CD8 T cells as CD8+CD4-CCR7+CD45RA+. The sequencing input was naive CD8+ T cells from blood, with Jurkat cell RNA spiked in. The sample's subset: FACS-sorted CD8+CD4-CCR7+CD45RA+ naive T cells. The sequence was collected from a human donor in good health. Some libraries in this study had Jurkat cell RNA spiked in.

CDR3 coding DNA: TGCGCCAGCAGCTTGGAGGGGTCCCCGGGACGGGGCTACGAGCAGTACTTC. This translates into CASSLEGSPGRGYEQYF. The chain has TRBV5-1 and TRBJ2-7; D tentatively reads TRBD1 or TRBD2 (5 bases each). V was pared by 0 bases and J by 3 bases, with 19 bases between. This CDR3 has 17 amino acids. Germline V CDR1 and CDR2: SGHRS, YFSETQ.